The following is a T cell receptor (beta chain) sequence with its context. These data are taken from a study of blood T cell repertoires in COVID-19. Across the study: Samples representing acute and convalescent COVID-19 were sourced from the United States, Italy and Spain. Nucleic acid was either cDNA or gDNA, and it came from T cells, B-cell-depleted T cells, or PBMCs.

In the authors' methods: Cell counts per sample came from amplifying reference gene primers. Clones were read by immunoSEQ multiplex PCR, and TCRdb kept only the in-frame ones, dropping some. V and J calls and clone size come straight from that table; D and trimming were deduced from the DNA. Of roughly 210,000 clones listed, about 87% were seen once; the top ten hold approximately 1.6%. Sequenced: peripheral blood. This sequence originates from a man aged 65-85 years with acute or convalescent COVID-19.

The CDR3 region is CASSQNGDSEAFF. The CDR3 nucleotides are TGTGCCAGCAGCCAAAACGGGGATTCTGAAGCTTTCTTT. The chain recombines TRBV3-1 (or the pseudogene TRBV3-2) with TRBJ1-1; D gene ambiguous. Trimming pared 2 bases from V and 6 bases from J, leaving 10 bases between. Looked up from germline, CDR1 is LGHDT and CDR2 is YNNKEL (reference sequence). This CDR3 region has 13 residues.